The 30 T cell receptor beta chains below all came from one sample that was sequenced in a study of siplizumab effects on memory and regulatory T cells. Assay used: immunoSEQ multiplex PCR; TCRdb lists only in-frame clones, some missing. This sample has about 48,000 clones, with roughly 87% found just once. The specimen sequenced was naive CD8+ T cells sorted from blood. All receptors come from a human donor in good health.

In DNA, the CDR3 is TGCGCCAGCAGCCAAGAGGACAGGGGGCAGGAGAAACTGTTTTTT. Translating it yields CASSQEDRGQEKLFF. V is TRBV4-1 and J is TRBJ1-4, with TRBD1 matching over 11 bases. The CDR3 is made up of 15 amino acids. The germline V gene encodes CDR1 MGHRA and CDR2 YSYEKL. V dropped 0 bases and J dropped 11; count of bases not matched to a gene: 5.

The chain combines TRBV12-5 with TRBJ2-6; D possibly corresponds to TRBD2 (6 bases). This CDR3 comprises 18 residues. Germline CDR1 reads LGHNT; CDR2 reads FRNRAP. Trimming pared 4 bases from V and 1 base from J, leaving 17 bases between. CDR3 sequence (DNA): TGTGCTAGTGGTTCGCCGGGGGAGGCGGGGTCTGGGGCCAACGTCCTGACTTTC. This codes for CASGSPGEAGSGANVLTF.

The rearrangement uses TRBV2 and TRBJ2-7, with D unresolved. The germline V gene encodes CDR1 SNHLY and CDR2 FYNNEI. V dropped 4 bases and J dropped 4 bases, with 14 bases sitting between them. There are 14 residues in the CDR3. CDR3 protein: CASSGTGYGYEQYF. The DNA for the CDR3 is TGTGCCAGCAGTGGGACGGGCTATGGGTACGAGCAGTACTTC.

In this sample, this clone turned up once. The CDR3 DNA reads TGTGCCAGCAGTTATATAGCGGGGGGGAATGAAGAGACCCAGTACTTC. It codes for CASSYIAGGNEETQYF. This chain uses TRBV6-5 with TRBJ2-5; 11 nucleotides line up with TRBD2. V gave up 3 bases and J gave up 3 bases; unmatched junction bases: 6. The germline gives CDR1 MNHEY, CDR2 SVGAGI. The CDR3 is 16 amino acids.

This clone was detected once. V and J are TRBV2 and TRBJ1-2, with D tentatively TRBD1 (5 bases). Trimming removed 3 bases at V and 0 bases at J, with 11 bases between. Germline loops: CDR1 SNHLY, CDR2 FYNNEI. CDR3 length: 15 residues. The CDR3 here is CASSEVGGANYGYTF. Here the CDR3 DNA reads TGTGCCAGCAGTGAGGTGGGGGGGGCTAACTATGGCTACACCTTC.

This rearrangement joins TRBV12-5 to TRBJ2-7; D is perhaps TRBD2 (7 bases). V was cut by 6 bases and J by 3 bases, with 24 bases left in between. The CDR3 is 17 residues long. The V gene's germline CDR1 is LGHNT and CDR2 FRNRAP. CDR3 DNA sequence: TGTGCTAGTGGCCGCACCCCCTCTGGGGGAGGGGGCTACGAGCAGTACTTC. It is translated as CASGRTPSGGGGYEQYF.

This chain links TRBV7-8 with TRBJ2-5, with D uncertain. V lost 3 bases and J lost 0, with 5 bases in between. The CDR3 length is 13 residues. CDR1 and CDR2 from the germline V gene are SGHVS and FQNEAQ. For the CDR3, the DNA is TGTGCCAGCAGCTTTATCCACCAAGAGACCCAGTACTTC. This gives the protein CASSFIHQETQYF.

This clone was detected only a few times. This chain links TRBV7-3 with TRBJ2-6; D gene unclear. The germline V and J ends were trimmed by 4 bases and 4 bases, with 5 bases remaining between them. CDR1 and CDR2 from the germline V gene are SGHTA and FQGTGA. This CDR3 comprises 13 residues. In nucleotides, the CDR3 is TGTGCCAGCAGCTCCTTCGGGGCCAACGTCCTGACTTTC. This translates into CASSSFGANVLTF.

This clone was recorded only once. This chain connects TRBV4-1 to TRBJ2-5, with 8 bases lining up with TRBD1. The last part of the DNA fits TRBJ2-7 better; the J call may be wrong. CDR3 length: 15 residues. The germline V gene encodes CDR1 MGHRA and CDR2 YSYEKL. The CDR3 sequence is CASSQGTGSPYEQYF. CDR3 sequence (DNA): TGCGCCAGCAGCCAAGGGACAGGGTCCCCCTACGAGCAGTACTTC.

CDR3 nucleotide sequence: TGTGCCAGCAGCTGCCACCCCGCGACAGGGGCTATATCCTACGAGCAGTACTTC. Encoded protein: CASSCHPATGAISYEQYF. The V and J genes are TRBV5-6 and TRBJ2-7, with 8 bases identical to TRBD1. CDR1 and CDR2 from the germline V gene are SGHDT and YYEEEE. The V and J ends lost 3 bases and 1 base, in that order; junction bases with no gene match: 15. The CDR3 contains 18 residues.

This clone was seen only once. The gene calls are TRBV5-1 and TRBJ1-3; 8 bases are shared with TRBD1. Germline loops: CDR1 SGHRS, CDR2 YFSETQ. This CDR3 has 17 residues. With V trimmed by 2 bases and J by 4 bases, 11 bases remained unmatched. The CDR3 DNA is TGCGCCAGCAGCTTACCAAAGCTACAGGGGGACGGAAACACCATATATTTT. Its protein product is CASSLPKLQGDGNTIYF.

The gene calls are TRBV14 and TRBJ2-2; maybe TRBD1 (6 bases). The CDR3 totals 15 residues. From germline, CDR1 is SGHDN and CDR2 FVKESK. V was trimmed by 4 bases and J by 4 bases, leaving 13 bases between them. In DNA, the CDR3 is TGTGCCAGCAGCCCTACTCCCAGGGGCACCGGGGAGCTGTTTTTT. It is translated as CASSPTPRGTGELFF.

This chain connects TRBV9 to TRBJ1-4; 8 bases match TRBD1. CDR3 size: 15 residues. CDR1 is SGDLS, CDR2 YYNGEE, per germline. Trimming cost V 3 bases and J 3 bases; bases outside gene matches: 4. CDR3: CASSEDRAPNEKLFF. The DNA for the CDR3 is TGTGCCAGCAGCGAGGACAGGGCCCCTAATGAAAAACTGTTTTTT.

This chain uses TRBV7-9 with TRBJ1-1, with D unclear. Germline lookup yields CDR1 SEHNR and CDR2 FQNEAQ (reference sequence). CDR3 length: 15 amino acids. The germline V and J ends were trimmed by 1 base and 0 bases, with 9 bases remaining between them. This chain's CDR3 is CASSLVPEMNTEAFF. As DNA, the CDR3 is TGTGCCAGCAGCTTAGTTCCGGAGATGAACACTGAAGCTTTCTTT.

CDR3 DNA sequence: TGTGCCAGCAGCCAAGATGGAAGGGGCTCGTCTAACTATGGCTACACCTTC. It codes for CASSQDGRGSSNYGYTF. The chain carries TRBV14 and TRBJ1-2, with TRBD1 as a possible D gene (5 bases). The CDR3 extends over 17 amino acids. Trimming removed 0 bases from V and 0 bases from J, with 14 bases in between. CDR1 is SGHDN, CDR2 FVKESK, per germline.

This rearrangement joins TRBV27 to TRBJ2-1; 8 bases fit TRBD2. The ends lost 7 bases at V and 4 bases at J; junction bases unmatched: 9. The CDR3 consists of 15 residues. Germline CDR1 MNHEY, CDR2 SMNVEV (reference sequence). For the CDR3, the DNA is TGTGCCAGCAACCTCGGGGGGGGTGGATACAATGAGCAGTTCTTC. Translated, it gives CASNLGGGGYNEQFF.

This chain joins TRBV7-9 and TRBJ2-7; 7 bases are shared with TRBD2. With 1 base clipped from V and 7 bases from J, the junction kept 10 bases outside the gene matches. CDR3 size: 15 residues. Germline assignment: CDR1 SEHNR and CDR2 FQNEAQ (reference sequence). The CDR3 reads CASSLVGAGAEEQYF. The CDR3 DNA reads as TGTGCCAGCAGCTTAGTAGGGGCGGGAGCGGAAGAGCAGTACTTC.

This chain links TRBV21-1 with TRBJ2-7; the table's D gene call, TRBD2, was not cross checked with the DNA. TRBV21-1 is described as a pseudogene. The CDR3 length is 17 residues. CDR3 loop: CASSKGEAETASYEQYF. CDR3 bases: TGTGCCAGCAGCAAAGGCGAAGCGGAGACCGCTTCCTACGAGCAGTACTTC.

The rearrangement uses TRBV7-9 and TRBJ2-1; TRBD1 agrees at 7 bases. The junction had 11 bases not matched to a gene; V was cut back by 1 base and J by 8 bases. Germline CDR1 and CDR2: SEHNR and FQNEAQ (reference sequence). The CDR3 length is 16 residues. CDR3 sequence: CASSLEGGRTRDEQFF. In DNA form, the CDR3 reads TGTGCCAGCAGCTTAGAAGGGGGCCGGACACGCGATGAGCAGTTCTTC.

The rearrangement joins TRBV7-8 to TRBJ1-5, with D possibly TRBD1 on 5 matching bases. CDR3 length equals 15 residues. The V and J ends lost 6 bases and 4 bases respectively, with 16 bases between them. Germline V lookup: CDR1 SGHVS, CDR2 FQNEAQ. CDR3: CASSAGDQQNQPQHF. DNA for the CDR3: TGTGCCAGCAGTGCGGGGGACCAACAAAATCAGCCCCAGCATTTT.

CDR3 DNA: TGTGCCAGCAGTGAAAAGGGGGCTTGGGGCTACACCTTC. It specifies CASSEKGAWGYTF. J is TRBJ1-2 and V is TRBV25-1; 7 positions match TRBD1. The V gene's germline CDR1 is MGHDK and CDR2 SYGVNS. The CDR3 totals 13 residues. J was trimmed by 8 bases and V by 2 bases; bases with no gene match: 5.

The chain combines TRBV5-1 with TRBJ2-5; D unresolved. Germline CDR1 reads SGHRS; CDR2 reads YFSETQ. The V end lost 4 bases, the J end lost 5 bases, and 15 bases lay between the germline ends. CDR3 length: 14 amino acids. The CDR3 nucleotides are TGCGCCAGCAGCGTCACCGCTAGTGTGGAGACCCAGTACTTC. Amino acids: CASSVTASVETQYF.

This chain uses TRBV6-1 with TRBJ1-1; D gene unclear. Trimming took off 4 bases at V and 0 bases at J, with 6 bases between the two ends. The CDR3 consists of 13 residues. Germline CDR1 is MNHNS and CDR2 is SASEGT. The CDR3: CASSGLLNTEAFF. CDR3 nucleotides: TGTGCCAGCAGTGGACTGTTGAACACTGAAGCTTTCTTT.

The J gene is TRBJ2-4, the V gene TRBV28; D gene ambiguous. V was cut by 2 bases and J by 13 bases, with 15 bases left in between. The V gene's germline CDR1 is MDHEN and CDR2 SYDVKM. This CDR3 spans 13 amino acids. The CDR3 DNA sequence: TGTGCCAGCAGTTTACGGCCTTTGCAGGCCCAGTACTTC. This sequence encodes CASSLRPLQAQYF.

J is TRBJ1-2 and V is TRBV29-1; D is unclear. With 1 base removed from V and 1 base from J, the gap between germline ends came to 13 bases. This CDR3 is 15 amino acids long. CDR1 is SQVTM, CDR2 ANQGSEA, per germline. The CDR3 here is CSVEAPGTNNYGYTF. The CDR3 DNA follows: TGCAGCGTTGAAGCCCCGGGAACTAATAACTATGGCTACACCTTC. The complete variable domain, with remaining parts taken from reference TRBV29-1 and TRBJ1-2, reads SAVISQKPSRDICQRGTSLTIQCQVDSQVTMMFWYRQQPGQSLTLIATANQGSEATYESGFVIDKFPISRPNLTFSTLTVSNMSPEDSSIYLCSVEAPGTNNYGYTFGSGTRLTVV.

The genes are TRBV4-1 and TRBJ1-5; D is undetermined. The CDR3 has 15 residues. Germline CDR1 is MGHRA and CDR2 is YSYEKL. The V end was cut by 4 bases, the J end by 1 base, with 11 bases between. The CDR3 DNA reads as TGCGCCAGCAGCCTATGGGTAGGGAGCAATCAGCCCCAGCATTTT. It is translated as CASSLWVGSNQPQHF.

The chain employs TRBV6-6 and TRBJ2-5; tentatively, D is TRBD1 (6 bases). Trimming took off 4 bases at V and 13 bases at J, with 13 bases between the two ends. CDR1 and CDR2 (germline): MNHNY, SVGAGI (reference sequence). The CDR3 totals 11 residues. The CDR3 sequence is CASSSDSAVYF. CDR3 bases: TGTGCCAGCAGTTCGGACAGCGCAGTGTACTTC.

DNA of the CDR3: TGTGCCATCAGTGGGGGACTAGAGTCCTACAATGAGCAGTTCTTC. Amino acid sequence: CAISGGLESYNEQFF. The chain links TRBV10-3 to TRBJ2-1, with TRBD2 identical over 8 bases. From germline, CDR1 is ENHRY and CDR2 SYGVKD. This CDR3 has 15 residues. Trimming removed 4 bases from V and 1 base from J; junction bases left unmatched: 3.

V and J are TRBV19 and TRBJ2-1, with D possibly TRBD2 on 6 matching bases. The V gene lost 7 bases and the J gene lost 5 bases, with 12 bases spanning the gap. CDR1 and CDR2 from the germline V gene are LNHDA and SQIVND (reference sequence). This CDR3 has 13 residues. The CDR3 DNA is TGTGCCAGTACAGGGAGGAGCGACAATGAGCAGTTCTTC. Its translation: CASTGRSDNEQFF.

The chain recombines TRBV6-1 with TRBJ1-6, with 7 bases fitting TRBD1. V lost 3 bases to trimming and J lost 10 bases; unmatched junction nucleotides: 3. Per the germline V gene, CDR1 is MNHNS and CDR2 is SASEGT. This CDR3 region has 13 residues. In DNA form, the CDR3 reads TGTGCCAGCAGTGACTCGACAGGGTCACCCCTCCACTTT. Protein sequence: CASSDSTGSPLHF.